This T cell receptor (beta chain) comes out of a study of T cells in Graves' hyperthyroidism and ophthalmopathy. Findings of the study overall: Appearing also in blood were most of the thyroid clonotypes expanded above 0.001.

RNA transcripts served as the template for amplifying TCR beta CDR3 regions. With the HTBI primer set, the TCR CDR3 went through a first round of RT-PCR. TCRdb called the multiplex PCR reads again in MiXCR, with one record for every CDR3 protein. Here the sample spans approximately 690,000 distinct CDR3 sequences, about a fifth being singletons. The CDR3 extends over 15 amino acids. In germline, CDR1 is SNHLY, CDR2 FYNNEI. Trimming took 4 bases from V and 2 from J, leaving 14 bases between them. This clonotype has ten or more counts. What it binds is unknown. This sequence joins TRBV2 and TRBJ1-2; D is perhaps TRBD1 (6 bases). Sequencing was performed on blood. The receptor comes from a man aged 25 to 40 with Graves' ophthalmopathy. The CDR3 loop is CASSGSQRGNYGYTF. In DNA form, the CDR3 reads TGTGCCAGCAGTGGAAGCCAAAGGGGGAACTATGGCTACACCTTC.